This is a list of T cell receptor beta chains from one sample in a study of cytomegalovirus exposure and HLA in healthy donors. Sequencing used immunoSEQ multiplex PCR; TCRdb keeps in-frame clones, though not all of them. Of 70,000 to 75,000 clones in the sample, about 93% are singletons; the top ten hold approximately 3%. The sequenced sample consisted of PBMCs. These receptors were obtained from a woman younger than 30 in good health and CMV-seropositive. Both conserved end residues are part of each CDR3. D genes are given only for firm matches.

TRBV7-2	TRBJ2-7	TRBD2	CASSLRRESYEQYF
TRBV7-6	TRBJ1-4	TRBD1	CASSLFSPTGAARNEKLFF
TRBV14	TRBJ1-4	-	CASSQGGEKLFF
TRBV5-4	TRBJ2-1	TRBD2	CASSSSGRSRNEQFF
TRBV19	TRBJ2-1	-	CASRNEGGSYNEQFF
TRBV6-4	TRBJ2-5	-	CASSGETQYF
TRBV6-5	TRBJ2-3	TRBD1	CASRGQNLDTQYF
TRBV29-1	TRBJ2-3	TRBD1	CSGTPVGQGATDTQYF
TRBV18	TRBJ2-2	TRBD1	CASSPINDRVTTGELFF
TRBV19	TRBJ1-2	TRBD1	CASKTGQRGDYGYTF
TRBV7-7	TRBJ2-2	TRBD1	CASRLDRAGTGELFF
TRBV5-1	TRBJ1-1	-	CASSLASGGEAFF
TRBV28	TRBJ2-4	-	CASSEQTQGQYF
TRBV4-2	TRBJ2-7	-	CASSQGRAEQYF
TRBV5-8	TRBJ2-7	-	CASSLEWSSPYEQYF
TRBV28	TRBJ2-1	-	CASSLGVRMSEQFF
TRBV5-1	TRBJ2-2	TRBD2	CASSLAAGTSGRLTGELFF
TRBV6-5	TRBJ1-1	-	CASSYSRGSTEAFF
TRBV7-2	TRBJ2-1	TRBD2	CASSGRGLAGGNEQFF
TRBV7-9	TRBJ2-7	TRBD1	CASSLGQGGQYF
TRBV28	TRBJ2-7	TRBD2	CASSFAGGGYEQYF
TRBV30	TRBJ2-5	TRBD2	CAWSLSGGTGTQYF
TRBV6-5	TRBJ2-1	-	CASSFTISSYNEQFF
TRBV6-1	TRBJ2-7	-	CASSEVIPDEQYF
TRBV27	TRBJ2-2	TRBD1	CASSLAGTGSGTGELFF
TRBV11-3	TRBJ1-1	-	CASSLGQDNTEAFF
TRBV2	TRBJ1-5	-	CASSENTGNQPQHF
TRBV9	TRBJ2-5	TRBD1	CASSPGGETQYF
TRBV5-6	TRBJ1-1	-	CASSPTGTTTEAFF
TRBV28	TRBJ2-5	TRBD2	CASSAPGLAGKETQYF
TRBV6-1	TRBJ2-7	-	CASSQNSRAEQYF
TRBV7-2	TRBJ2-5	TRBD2	CASSSRGAGGAAQETQYF
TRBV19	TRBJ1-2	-	CASSMEGSYGYTF
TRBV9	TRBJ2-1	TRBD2	CASSTYSGSGSYNEQFF
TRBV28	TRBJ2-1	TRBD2	CASSLPGTSGYNEQFF
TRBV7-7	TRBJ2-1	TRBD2	CASSSLAGESYNEQFF
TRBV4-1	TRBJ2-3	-	CASSQDPPTRSTDTQYF
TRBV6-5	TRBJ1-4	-	CASRKAPQINEKLFF
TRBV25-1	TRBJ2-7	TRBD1	CASRAGTGVDEQYF
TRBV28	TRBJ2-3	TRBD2	CASSPLPRLATDTQYF
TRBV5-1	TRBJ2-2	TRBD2	CASSLLSGGSTGELFF
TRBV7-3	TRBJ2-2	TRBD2	CASSLKAGVTGELFF
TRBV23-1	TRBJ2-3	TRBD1	CASSHSGQGAISTDTQYF
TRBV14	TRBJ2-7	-	CASSQEFATYEQYF
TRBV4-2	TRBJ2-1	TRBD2	CASSQFPGLELGYNEQFF